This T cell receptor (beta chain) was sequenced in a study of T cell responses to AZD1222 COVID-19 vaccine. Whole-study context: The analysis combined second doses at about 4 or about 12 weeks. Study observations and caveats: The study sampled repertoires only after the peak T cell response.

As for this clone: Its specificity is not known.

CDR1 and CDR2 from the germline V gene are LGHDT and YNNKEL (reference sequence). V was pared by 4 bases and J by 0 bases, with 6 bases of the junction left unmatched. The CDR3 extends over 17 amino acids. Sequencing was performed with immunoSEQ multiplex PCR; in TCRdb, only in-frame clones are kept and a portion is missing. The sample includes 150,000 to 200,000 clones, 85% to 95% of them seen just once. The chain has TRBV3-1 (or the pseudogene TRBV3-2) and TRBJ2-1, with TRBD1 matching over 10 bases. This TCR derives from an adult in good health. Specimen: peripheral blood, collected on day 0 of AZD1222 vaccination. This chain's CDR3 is CASSRRQGALSYNEQFF. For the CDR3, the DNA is TGTGCCAGCAGCCGTCGACAGGGGGCTCTCTCCTACAATGAGCAGTTCTTC.